These 8 T cell receptor beta chains share one sample of origin, sequenced in a study of beta chain features in type 1 diabetes. Reverse transcription of all isolated RNA meant that expressed TCRB transcripts were sequenced. TCRdb's copy holds only in-frame clones and misses some; the assay was immunoSEQ multiplex PCR. The sample consists of 850,000 to 900,000 clones, roughly 16% of them appearing once. Sequencing was carried out using naive CD4+ T cells from blood. The source is a woman aged 18-29 years in good health.

The sample holds a few counts of this clone. J is TRBJ1-5 and V is TRBV2; perhaps TRBD1 as D (5 bases). The germline V and J ends were trimmed by 0 bases and 9 bases, with 9 bases remaining between them. The germline V gene has CDR1 SNHLY and CDR2 FYNNEI. The CDR3 consists of 13 residues. CDR3 sequence reads: CASSEAGGMPQHF. In DNA form, the CDR3 reads TGTGCCAGCAGTGAAGCGGGGGGAATGCCCCAGCATTTT.

This sequence joins TRBV5-1 and TRBJ2-3, with 8 bases that match TRBD2. There are 16 residues in the CDR3. V shed 0 bases and J 2 bases; nucleotides not matched to a gene: 5. Per germline, CDR1 SGHRS and CDR2 YFSETQ. CDR3 bases: TGCGCCAGCAGCTTGGAGTCTAGCGGGCTCACAGATACGCAGTATTTT. This sequence encodes CASSLESSGLTDTQYF.

The chain combines TRBV28 with TRBJ2-7; D gene ambiguous. Germline CDR1 MDHEN, CDR2 SYDVKM. V lost 11 bases and J lost 4, with 12 bases in between. The CDR3 consists of 11 residues. CDR3 coding DNA: TGTGCCTCCTCCGGCGTTTACGAGCAGTACTTC. Translating gives CASSGVYEQYF.

The table lists this clone with a few counts. This sequence joins TRBV10-3 and TRBJ2-3; 10 bases are a match to TRBD2. CDR1 and CDR2 (germline): ENHRY, SYGVKD. V dropped 11 bases and J dropped 4; count of bases not matched to a gene: 9. The CDR3 spans 14 residues. The CDR3 region is CAVKGGLAADTQYF. The CDR3 DNA reads TGTGCCGTCAAGGGCGGACTAGCGGCAGATACGCAGTATTTT.

A few counts support this clone. The rearrangement joins TRBV28 to TRBJ2-5; D not resolved. Germline values: CDR1 MDHEN, CDR2 SYDVKM. The CDR3 has 11 residues. V lost 5 bases to trimming and J lost 4 bases, with 5 bases between them. CDR3 in DNA: TGTGCCAGCAGTATAGGAGAGACCCAGTACTTC. Translation: CASSIGETQYF. The full variable domain, completed using reference TRBV28 and TRBJ2-5, is DVKVTQSSRYLVKRTGEKVFLECVQDMDHENMFWYRQDPGLGLRLIYFSYDVKMKEKGDIPEGYSVSREKKERFSLILESASTNQTSMYLCASSIGETQYFGPGTRLLVL.

The gene calls are TRBV19 and TRBJ2-3; tentative D call: TRBD2 (6 bases). The CDR3 loop spans 16 amino acids. Germline V gene data show CDR1 as LNHDA and CDR2 as SQIVND (reference sequence). The V end lost 5 bases, the J end lost 0 bases, and 15 bases lay between the germline ends. This CDR3 is CASSLGLTTSTDTQYF. As DNA, the CDR3 is TGTGCCAGTAGTCTTGGACTAACAACGAGCACAGATACGCAGTATTTT.

This clone showed up just a few times. V and J are TRBV6-1 and TRBJ2-3, with D perhaps matching TRBD1 (6 bases). The CDR3 runs 11 residues. Germline V lookup: CDR1 MNHNS, CDR2 SASEGT. V lost 6 bases and J lost 5, with 6 bases in between. CDR3 sequence (DNA): TGTGCCAGCAGCAGGGGAGATACGCAGTATTTT. Translated, it gives CASSRGDTQYF.

This clone came up a few times. Other nucleotide sequences in the sample specify the same CDR3. V gene TRBV7-2 combines with J gene TRBJ1-1; D remains unclear. V was cut by 4 bases and J by 2 bases, with 8 bases left in between. CDR1 and CDR2 from the germline V gene are SGHTA and FQGNSA. The CDR3 consists of 13 residues. The CDR3 bases are TGTGCCAGCAGCTCTCGCAGAAACACTGAAGCTTTCTTT. Translated: CASSSRRNTEAFF.